This TCR beta chain was observed in a study of metastatic and nonmetastatic thyroid tumors. As for the study in general: Samples came from malignant and benign thyroid patients, and repertoires were compared across blood and tumor or nodule tissue.

All patients were untreated before thyroid surgery. Study results and limitations: Malignant thyroid tumors reportedly exceeded benign nodules significantly in TCR beta diversity, with the difference appearing in blood and tumor.

The sample holds many counts of this clone. Its antigen is unknown. The identical CDR3 is also encoded by other nucleotide sequences in the sample. CDR3 length equals 15 residues. Germline-derived CDR1 and CDR2 are SGHVS and FNYEAQ. The ends lost 5 bases at V and 6 bases at J; junction bases unmatched: 7. Original data processing: Researchers built a distant-metastasis classifier for papillary thyroid cancer that drew on CDR3 differences across clinicopathological groups. MiXCR re-clonotyped the PCR reads for TCRdb. For this entry, the V and J calls and clone size follow TCRdb and not the study's own pipeline. The sample records tens of thousands of clones, 11% being singletons.

The sequence was obtained from a female donor with papillary thyroid cancer or a benign thyroid nodule (not recorded which). Some clones in this sample may be carry-over from other donors' samples. Sequencing used blood. The chain employs TRBV7-6 and TRBJ2-1, with TRBD2 identical over 10 bases. The CDR3 protein is CASSRPSGSFNEQFF. In DNA, the CDR3 is TGTGCCAGCAGCCGCCCTAGCGGGAGTTTCAATGAGCAGTTCTTC.